The 4 T cell receptor beta chains listed next were all sequenced from one sample in a study of Graves' ophthalmopathy and Graves' hyperthyroidism. Amplification of TCR beta CDR3 regions used RNA transcripts. Scientists carried out first-round RT-PCR using HTBI primers and then a second-round multiplex PCR. TCRdb passed the multiplex PCR reads through MiXCR, listing each CDR3 protein once. Among more than 1,000,000 distinct CDR3 sequences listed, about two fifths were seen once. The sequenced sample was peripheral blood or thyroid tissue (not recorded which). The receptor source for this set is an adult man with Graves' hyperthyroidism.

Comments on this clonotype: One junction end does not reproduce the germline sequence, and a read error may be involved. The rearrangement links TRBV10-2 to TRBJ2-7; D perhaps matches TRBD2 (6 bases). Germline CDR1 and CDR2: WSHSY and SAAADI. The CDR3 consists of 13 residues. In nucleotides, the CDR3 is TGTGCCAGCAGACCCGGGAGCGGCTACGAGCAGTACTTC. Its protein is CASRPGSGYEQYF.

The rearrangement joins TRBV29-1 to TRBJ1-5; a weak D match, TRBD1 (5 bases). The CDR3 is made up of 17 amino acids. The V end was cut by 7 bases, the J end by 3 bases, with 25 bases between. Germline V CDR1 and CDR2: SQVTM, ANQGSEA. CDR3 sequence reads: CSASSLGPAMPNQPQHF. The CDR3 DNA is TGCAGCGCCAGCAGCTTGGGGCCAGCCATGCCCAATCAGCCCCAGCATTTT.

This sequence joins TRBV5-4 and TRBJ2-3, with 9 bases identical to TRBD2. The CDR3 contains 16 residues. J lost 3 bases, V lost 0 bases, and 5 bases had no gene match. Germline V gene lookup returns CDR1 SGHNT and CDR2 YYREEE (reference sequence). CDR3 region: CASSLDGGGGTDTQYF. The CDR3 coding sequence is TGTGCCAGCAGCTTGGACGGCGGGGGGGGTACAGATACGCAGTATTTT.

The V and J genes are TRBV10-3 and TRBJ1-5; D might be TRBD1 (5 bases). The ends were cut back, 8 bases at V and 11 bases at J, with 16 bases in the middle. The CDR3 runs 12 residues. Per germline, CDR1 ENHRY and CDR2 SYGVKD. The CDR3 reads CAIGGLKETQHF. DNA of the CDR3: TGTGCCATCGGGGGACTCAAGGAGACCCAGCATTTT.